The 20 T cell receptor beta chains in this list originate from one sample, sequenced in a study of blood T cell repertoires in COVID-19. Clones were read by immunoSEQ multiplex PCR, and TCRdb kept only the in-frame ones, dropping some. This table has 120,000 or so clones, around 80% appearing once. The specimen sequenced was peripheral blood. Receptor source: a man at least 80 years old with active or convalescent COVID-19.

The chain couples TRBV16 to TRBJ1-1, with D uncertain. Looked up from germline, CDR1 is KGHSY and CDR2 is FQNENV. CDR3 length: 12 amino acids. V was shortened by 1 base and J by 2 bases, with 2 bases between the two germline ends. The CDR3 here is CASSQLNTEAFF. CDR3 coding DNA: TGTGCCAGCAGCCAATTAAACACTGAAGCTTTCTTT. The whole variable domain, filled in from reference TRBV16 and TRBJ1-1, reads GEEVAQTPKHLVRGEGQKAKLYCAPIKGHSYVFWYQQVLKNEFKFLISFQNENVFDETGMPKERFSAKCLPNSPCSLEIQATKLEDSAVYFCASSQLNTEAFFGQGTRLTVV.

This clone was counted only a few times. The J gene is TRBJ2-7, the V gene TRBV5-1; 9 bases map to TRBD1. The V gene end was trimmed by 3 bases and the J gene end by 2 bases; junction bases not matched to a gene: 3. CDR1 and CDR2 (germline): SGHRS, YFSETQ. The CDR3 has 14 residues. Here the CDR3 DNA reads TGCGCCAGCAGCTCGACAGGGGGGACCTACGAGCAGTACTTC. This sequence encodes CASSSTGGTYEQYF.

V usage is TRBV2 and J usage is TRBJ2-7, with D perhaps TRBD1 (6 bases). This CDR3 is 14 amino acids long. Per the germline V gene, CDR1 is SNHLY and CDR2 is FYNNEI. Between the trimmed V and J ends, which lost 3 bases and 3 bases, there was a span of 12 bases. Here the CDR3 reads CASSDTTGIYEQYF. The CDR3 DNA reads TGTGCCAGCAGTGATACCACAGGGATCTACGAGCAGTACTTC.

V gene TRBV2 combines with J gene TRBJ2-2, with D possibly being TRBD1 (5 bases). Germline CDR1 is SNHLY and CDR2 is FYNNEI. Trimming took 1 base from V and 1 from J, leaving 7 bases between them. The CDR3 extends over 15 amino acids. DNA of the CDR3: TGTGCCAGCAGTGAAGGGACAAGGAACACCGGGGAGCTGTTTTTT. Protein: CASSEGTRNTGELFF. Filled out from reference TRBV2 and TRBJ2-2, the complete variable domain reads EPEVTQTPSHQVTQMGQEVILRCVPISNHLYFYWYRQILGQKVEFLVSFYNNEISEKSEIFDDQFSVERPDGSNFTLKIRSTKLEDSAMYFCASSEGTRNTGELFFGEGSRLTVL.

CDR3 sequence: CASSRQGGTEAFF. Written as DNA, the CDR3 is TGTGCCAGCAGTAGACAGGGGGGCACTGAAGCTTTCTTT. V gene TRBV2 combines with J gene TRBJ1-1; 9 positions match TRBD1. Trimming removed 5 bases from V and 4 bases from J; junction bases left unmatched: 2. This CDR3 has 13 residues. CDR1 and CDR2 (germline): SNHLY, FYNNEI.

The chain carries TRBV27 and TRBJ1-5; 9 bases agree with TRBD1. This CDR3 is built from 14 residues. V trimming: 3 bases; J trimming: 7 bases; junction bases outside the gene matches: 4. CDR1 and CDR2 (germline): MNHEY, SMNVEV (reference sequence). The chain's CDR3 is CASSLGTGNQPQHF. The CDR3, as DNA: TGTGCCAGCAGTTTGGGGACAGGGAACCAGCCCCAGCATTTT.

The rearrangement joins TRBV4-1 to TRBJ1-2; 7 nucleotides match TRBD1. CDR1 and CDR2 from the germline V gene are MGHRA and YSYEKL. The CDR3 consists of 13 residues. Losses at the gene ends were 5 bases for V and 4 bases for J; bases not matched to a gene: 4. This CDR3 reads CASSETGAYGYTF. The CDR3 nucleotides read TGCGCCAGCAGCGAAACAGGGGCCTATGGCTACACCTTC.

V is TRBV29-1 and J is TRBJ1-2; 7 bases are a match to TRBD1. CDR3 size: 14 residues. Germline V CDR1 and CDR2: SQVTM, ANQGSEA. The junction had 8 bases not matched to a gene; V was cut back by 5 bases and J by 2 bases. DNA for the CDR3: TGCAGCGTTACCGCAGGGGGTTCAAACTATGGCTACACCTTC. Translated: CSVTAGGSNYGYTF. Complete variable domain (other parts from reference TRBV29-1 and TRBJ1-2): SAVISQKPSRDICQRGTSLTIQCQVDSQVTMMFWYRQQPGQSLTLIATANQGSEATYESGFVIDKFPISRPNLTFSTLTVSNMSPEDSSIYLCSVTAGGSNYGYTFGSGTRLTVV.

J is TRBJ2-5 and V is TRBV9, with 9 bases lining up with TRBD1. Germline V CDR1 and CDR2: SGDLS, YYNGEE. The CDR3 totals 16 residues. V dropped 0 bases and J dropped 5; count of bases not matched to a gene: 8. CDR3 protein: CASSVGGTGPAETQYF. CDR3 nucleotides: TGTGCCAGCAGCGTAGGTGGGACAGGGCCTGCGGAGACCCAGTACTTC. The full variable domain, completed using reference TRBV9 and TRBJ2-5, is DSGVTQTPKHLITATGQRVTLRCSPRSGDLSVYWYQQSLDQGLQFLIQYYNGEERAKGNILERFSAQQFPDLHSELNLSSLELGDSALYFCASSVGGTGPAETQYFGPGTRLLVL.

This clone was recorded once. This chain uses TRBV30 with TRBJ2-7, with 9 bases fitting TRBD1. V lost 2 bases and J lost 3; bases outside the gene matches: 11. Germline lookup yields CDR1 GTSNPN and CDR2 SVGIG (reference sequence). CDR3 length equals 16 residues. The CDR3 region has the DNA TGTGCCTGGAGTCTCAGTCCAGGACAGGGGTTCTACGAGCAGTACTTC. Protein: CAWSLSPGQGFYEQYF.

The chain links TRBV11-2 to TRBJ2-3; D gene unclear. Germline loops: CDR1 SGHAT, CDR2 FQNNGV. V lost 8 bases to trimming and J lost 5 bases, with 20 bases between them. The CDR3 has 15 amino acids. CDR3 coding DNA: TGTGCCAGCTCAGCGTCGGCTGTTCGAGGAGATACGCAGTATTTT. Its protein is CASSASAVRGDTQYF.

The V call is TRBV7-9, the J call TRBJ2-1, with D maybe TRBD2 (6 bases). The V end lost 5 bases, the J end lost 9 bases, and 8 bases lay between the germline ends. The CDR3 contains 11 residues. Germline V gives CDR1 SEHNR, CDR2 FQNEAQ (reference sequence). CDR3 sequence: CASSGGFEQFF. CDR3 nucleotides: TGTGCCAGCAGCGGGGGGTTTGAGCAGTTCTTC.

The rearrangement links TRBV7-2 to TRBJ1-5, with 7 bases matching TRBD1. Trimming took 2 bases from V and 8 from J; bases not matched to a gene: 6. The CDR3 sequence is 14 residues long. The germline CDR1 and CDR2 sequences are SGHTA and FQGNSA. CDR3 amino acids: CASSLQGGLEPQHF. CDR3 sequence (DNA): TGTGCCAGCAGCTTACAGGGGGGATTGGAGCCCCAGCATTTT.

The V and J genes are TRBV7-3 and TRBJ2-1, with 8 bases aligning to TRBD2. V shed 5 bases and J 0 bases; nucleotides not matched to a gene: 6. This CDR3 has 16 residues. Germline V gives CDR1 SGHTA, CDR2 FQGTGA. The DNA of the CDR3 is TGTGCCAGCAGCACACGGGAGGGGCGCTCCTACAATGAGCAGTTCTTC. Translated, it gives CASSTREGRSYNEQFF. The whole variable domain, filled in from reference TRBV7-3 and TRBJ2-1, reads GAGVSQTPSNKVTEKGKYVELRCDPISGHTALYWYRQSLGQGPEFLIYFQGTGAADDSGLPNDRFFAVRPEGSVSTLKIQRTERGDSAVYLCASSTREGRSYNEQFFGPGTRLTVL.

This clone was seen only once. The junction departs from the called germline gene at one end, perhaps through a read error. The rearrangement links TRBV7-8 to TRBJ2-1; 8 nucleotides align to TRBD2. This CDR3 contains 17 residues. Germline values: CDR1 SGHVS, CDR2 FQNEAQ. In DNA, the CDR3 is TGTGCCAGCAGCGTAGCGGGGCGGACCTACTCCTACAATGAGCAGTTCTTC. Encoded protein: CASSVAGRTYSYNEQFF.

The rearrangement links TRBV19 to TRBJ1-1, with D hard to call. This CDR3 region has 14 residues. Deletions cut 6 bases from V and 2 bases from J, with 13 bases between. The germline CDR1 and CDR2 sequences are LNHDA and SQIVND (reference sequence). This CDR3 reads CASSRRAGNTEAFF. DNA for the CDR3: TGTGCCAGTAGCAGAAGGGCGGGAAACACTGAAGCTTTCTTT.

CDR3 residues: CASSISRREGQGRGNEQFF. CDR3 nucleotides: TGTGCCAGTAGTATATCGAGGAGGGAGGGACAGGGTCGGGGCAATGAGCAGTTCTTC. The chain employs TRBV19 and TRBJ2-1, with TRBD1 matching 9 bases. Germline V gene lookup returns CDR1 LNHDA and CDR2 SQIVND (reference sequence). The CDR3 is 19 amino acids. The trim removed 2 bases at V and 6 bases at J, leaving 17 bases unmatched. The full variable domain, rest sourced from reference TRBV19 and TRBJ2-1, is DGGITQSPKYLFRKEGQNVTLSCEQNLNHDAMYWYRQDPGQGLRLIYYSQIVNDFQKGDIAEGYSVSREKKESFPLTVTSAQKNPTAFYLCASSISRREGQGRGNEQFFGPGTRLTVL.

A single count supports this clone. The chain links TRBV5-1 to TRBJ2-3, with TRBD1 as a possible D gene (6 bases). The V end was cut by 4 bases, the J end by 6 bases, with 12 bases between. Germline CDR1 SGHRS, CDR2 YFSETQ. The CDR3 extends over 13 amino acids. The CDR3 DNA reads as TGCGCCAGCAGCGGACAGACCCGGGATACGCAGTATTTT. Translating it yields CASSGQTRDTQYF. Variable domain in full (rest from reference TRBV5-1 and TRBJ2-3): KAGVTQTPRYLIKTRGQQVTLSCSPISGHRSVSWYQQTPGQGLQFLFEYFSETQRNKGNFPGRFSGRQFSNSRSEMNVSTLELGDSALYLCASSGQTRDTQYFGPGTRLTVL.

A single count supports this clone. The chain has TRBV5-1 and TRBJ2-3, with D possibly matching TRBD2 (6 bases). V lost 4 bases and J 0 bases, leaving 18 bases between the germline ends. Germline V lookup: CDR1 SGHRS, CDR2 YFSETQ. This CDR3 region has 17 residues. CDR3 in DNA: TGCGCCAGCAGCAACCCTACTAGCCGCCTAAGCACAGATACGCAGTATTTT. Translating it yields CASSNPTSRLSTDTQYF.

This CDR3 reads CASSVTGMGYGYTF. The CDR3 DNA reads TGTGCCAGCAGTGTGACAGGGATGGGCTATGGCTACACCTTC. This chain uses TRBV6-2 or TRBV6-3 with TRBJ1-2, with 7 bases aligning to TRBD1. The CDR3 covers 14 residues. J gave up 4 bases and V 5 bases, and 7 bases lay outside the gene matches. In germline, CDR1 is MNHEY, CDR2 SVGEGT.